The sequence of this T cell receptor beta chain was determined in a study of blood T cell repertoires in COVID-19 (dated by TCRdb to the early 2020s). Looking at the study overall: The collaborator samples originated in the United States, Italy and Spain and spanned the acute and convalescent phases of COVID-19. A de-identified subject ID, COVID-19 status, age in years and sex were almost always included in the sample metadata. The prospective study material was composed of cDNA or gDNA derived from T cells, B-cell-depleted T cells, or PBMCs. Subjects who had been exposed to COVID-19, were actively infected with it, or had recovered from it provided the deeply sampled blood TCRbeta repertoires that made up the dataset. Where HLA class I and class II types were available, the types were taken from metadata supplied by the sample provider, not from assay-based typing. Samples were obtained from the ongoing ImmuneRACE study (first 160 participants) and from some 1,300 subjects provided by 6 global collaborators. The repertoires were released in a freely available public database meant as a resource for research on the immune response to SARS-CoV-2.

The immunoSEQ Assay, a bias-controlled multiplex PCR, was used to amplify TCRbeta CDR3 regions from genomic DNA. As for the authors' bioinformatics: The number of nucleated cells in each sample was estimated from the amplification of reference gene primers within the assay. To quantify the absolute abundance of each unique TCRbeta CDR3 rearrangement, sequence reads were collapsed and filtered. For each sample, productive Simpson clonality was calculated as the square root of Simpson's diversity index over productive rearrangements. This immuneACCESS table, as held by TCRdb, lists in-frame sequences with V and J called but not all clones. Of the missing ones, under half trace to an unresolved V gene in checked studies; the others have no known cause. From that table come the V and J calls and clone size; the DNA was used to work out D and trimming. The sample records 200,000 to 300,000 clones, approximately 83% of which are singletons. The ten largest clones represent over 4.5% of the sample.

Whole blood was collected in K2EDTA tubes by collaborating institutions according to the institutions' own protocols. Collaborator samples were shipped for TCRbeta analysis as frozen whole blood, isolated PBMCs, or DNA extracted from either sample type. CDR1 SGHTS and CDR2 YDEGEE are derived from the germline V gene. At the junction V is shortened by 2 bases and J by 3 bases, with 20 bases in between. The CDR3 has 17 amino acids, counting the end cysteine and phenylalanine. Of the read, only the CDR3 DNA is kept; its 51 bases are in frame from base 1. Summary of the overall study and its limitations: The quantity of clinical and demographic metadata differed by source and by participant and was supplied without curation.

With regard to this clone: Its antigen remains undetermined. Per-base quality was not reported, and no clone a single base away is much larger than it.

The clonotype originates from a human donor in a cohort sampled during active COVID-19. Sequencing input: peripheral blood. The sequence joins TRBV5-8 to TRBJ1-1; the D gene identity is not certain. In nucleotides, the sequence is TGTGCCAGCAGCTTCGGAGGCGGGTCTTTCCGTGACACTGAAGCTTTCTTT. It is translated as CASSFGGGSFRDTEAFF.